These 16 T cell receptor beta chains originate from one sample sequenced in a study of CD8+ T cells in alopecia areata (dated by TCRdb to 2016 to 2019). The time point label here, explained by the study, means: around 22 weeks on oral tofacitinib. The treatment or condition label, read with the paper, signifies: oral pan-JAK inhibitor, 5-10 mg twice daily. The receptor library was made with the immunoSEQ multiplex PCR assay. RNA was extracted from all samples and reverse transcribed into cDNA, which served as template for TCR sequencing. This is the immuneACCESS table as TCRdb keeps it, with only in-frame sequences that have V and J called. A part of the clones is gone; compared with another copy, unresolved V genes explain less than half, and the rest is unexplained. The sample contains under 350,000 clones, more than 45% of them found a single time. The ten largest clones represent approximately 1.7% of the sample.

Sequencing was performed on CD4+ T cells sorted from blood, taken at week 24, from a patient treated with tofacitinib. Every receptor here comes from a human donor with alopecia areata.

The CDR3 DNA is TGCGCCAGCAGCCAACAACCCGGACAGGCTGTCGAGCAGTACTTC. Protein: CASSQQPGQAVEQYF. The V and J genes are TRBV4-1 and TRBJ2-7; 7 bases map to TRBD1. CDR3 size: 15 residues. V trimming: 2 bases; J trimming: 6 bases; junction bases outside the gene matches: 10. The germline CDR1 and CDR2 sequences are MGHRA and YSYEKL.

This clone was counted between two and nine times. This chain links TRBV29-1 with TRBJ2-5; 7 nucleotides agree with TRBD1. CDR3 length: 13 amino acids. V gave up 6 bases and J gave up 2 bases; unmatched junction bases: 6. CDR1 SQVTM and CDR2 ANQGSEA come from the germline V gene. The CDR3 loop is CSVLGQPQETQYF. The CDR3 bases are TGCAGCGTCCTGGGACAGCCTCAAGAGACCCAGTACTTC.

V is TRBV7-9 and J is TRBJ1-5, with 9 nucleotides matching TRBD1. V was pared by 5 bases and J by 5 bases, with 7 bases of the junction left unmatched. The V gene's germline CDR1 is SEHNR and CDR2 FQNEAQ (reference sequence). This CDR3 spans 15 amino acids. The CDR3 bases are TGTGCCAGCAGCCAAACTACAGGGGGCCATCAGCCCCAGCATTTT. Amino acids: CASSQTTGGHQPQHF.

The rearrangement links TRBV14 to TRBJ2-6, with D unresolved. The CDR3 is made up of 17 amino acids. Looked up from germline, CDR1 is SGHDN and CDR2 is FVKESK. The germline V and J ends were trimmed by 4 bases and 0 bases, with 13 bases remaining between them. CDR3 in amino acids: CASSPLVSSSGANVLTF. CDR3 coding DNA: TGTGCCAGCAGCCCACTCGTCTCAAGCTCTGGGGCCAACGTCCTGACTTTC.

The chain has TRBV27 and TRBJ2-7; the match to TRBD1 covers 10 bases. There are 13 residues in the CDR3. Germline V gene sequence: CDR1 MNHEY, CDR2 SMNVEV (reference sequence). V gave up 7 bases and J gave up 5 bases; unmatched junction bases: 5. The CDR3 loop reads CASKRTGGNEQYF. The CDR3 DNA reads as TGTGCCAGCAAAAGGACAGGGGGTAACGAGCAGTACTTC.

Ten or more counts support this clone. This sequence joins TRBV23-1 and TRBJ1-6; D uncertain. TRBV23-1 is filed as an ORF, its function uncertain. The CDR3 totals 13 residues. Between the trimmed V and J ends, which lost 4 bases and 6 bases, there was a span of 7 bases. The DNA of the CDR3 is TGCGCCAGCAGTCCCCTCCCTAATTCACCCCTCCACTTT. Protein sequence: CASSPLPNSPLHF.

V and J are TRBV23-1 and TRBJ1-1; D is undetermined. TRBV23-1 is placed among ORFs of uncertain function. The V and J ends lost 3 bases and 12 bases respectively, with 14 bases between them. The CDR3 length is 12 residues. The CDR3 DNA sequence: TGCGCCAGCAGTCATAAAGCGAGGAAGTCTTTCTTT. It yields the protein CASSHKARKSFF.

The CDR3 region is CASSLAGLAKNIQYF. The DNA of the CDR3 is TGTGCCAGCAGCTTGGCGGGACTAGCCAAAAACATTCAGTACTTC. This rearrangement joins TRBV5-4 to TRBJ2-4; D might be TRBD2 (6 bases). This CDR3 region has 15 residues. V gave up 0 bases and J gave up 0 bases, with 7 bases separating them. Germline CDR1 SGHNT, CDR2 YYREEE (reference sequence).

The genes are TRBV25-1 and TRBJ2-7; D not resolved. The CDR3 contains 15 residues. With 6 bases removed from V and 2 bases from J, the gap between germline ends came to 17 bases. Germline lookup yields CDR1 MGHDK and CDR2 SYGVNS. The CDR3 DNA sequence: TGTGCCAGCAGCCCAACGCCCCCAAGAACCTACGAGCAGTACTTC. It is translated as CASSPTPPRTYEQYF.

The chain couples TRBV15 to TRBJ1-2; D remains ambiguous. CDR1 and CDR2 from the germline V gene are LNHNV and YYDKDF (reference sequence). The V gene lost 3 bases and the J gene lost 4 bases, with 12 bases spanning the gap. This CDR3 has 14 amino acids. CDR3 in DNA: TGTGCCACCAGCAGTCCTTTGTCCAGCTATGGCTACACCTTC. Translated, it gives CATSSPLSSYGYTF. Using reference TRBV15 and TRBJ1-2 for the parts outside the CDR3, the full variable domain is DAMVIQNPRYQVTQFGKPVTLSCSQTLNHNVMYWYQQKSSQAPKLLFHYYDKDFNNEADTPDNFQSRRPNTSFCFLDIRSPGLGDTAMYLCATSSPLSSYGYTFGSGTRLTVV.

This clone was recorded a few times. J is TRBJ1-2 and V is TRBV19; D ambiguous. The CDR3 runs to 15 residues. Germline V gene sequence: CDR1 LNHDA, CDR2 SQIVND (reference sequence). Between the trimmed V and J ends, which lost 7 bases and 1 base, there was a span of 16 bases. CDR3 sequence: CASIRRRESNYGYTF. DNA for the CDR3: TGTGCCAGTATCCGAAGGCGGGAGAGTAACTATGGCTACACCTTC.

The CDR3 sequence is CASRAGTGNSPLHF. The CDR3 nucleotides read TGTGCCAGTAGGGCAGGGACAGGGAATTCACCCCTCCACTTT. This sequence joins TRBV19 and TRBJ1-6, with TRBD1 identical over 9 bases. The J segment lost 7 bases and the V segment lost 6 bases, leaving 4 bases of the junction unmatched. This CDR3 is built from 14 residues. Germline values: CDR1 LNHDA, CDR2 SQIVND (reference sequence).

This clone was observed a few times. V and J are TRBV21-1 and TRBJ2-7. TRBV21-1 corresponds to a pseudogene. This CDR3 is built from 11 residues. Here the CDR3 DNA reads TGTGCCAGCAGCAATTTTTACGAGCAGTACTTC. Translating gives CASSNFYEQYF.

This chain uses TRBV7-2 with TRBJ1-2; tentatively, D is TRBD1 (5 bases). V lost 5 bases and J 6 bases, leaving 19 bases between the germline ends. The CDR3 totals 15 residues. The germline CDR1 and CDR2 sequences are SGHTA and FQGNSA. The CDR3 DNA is TGTGCCAGCAGCCGGGGGAGGGGCATCCTTGATGGCTACACCTTC. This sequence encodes CASSRGRGILDGYTF.

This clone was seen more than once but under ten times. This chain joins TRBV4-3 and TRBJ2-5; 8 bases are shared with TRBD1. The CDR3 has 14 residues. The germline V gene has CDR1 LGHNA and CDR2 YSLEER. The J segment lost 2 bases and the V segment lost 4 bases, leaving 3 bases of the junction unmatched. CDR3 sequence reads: CASSPRTGQETQYF. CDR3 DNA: TGCGCCAGCAGCCCTCGGACAGGGCAAGAGACCCAGTACTTC.

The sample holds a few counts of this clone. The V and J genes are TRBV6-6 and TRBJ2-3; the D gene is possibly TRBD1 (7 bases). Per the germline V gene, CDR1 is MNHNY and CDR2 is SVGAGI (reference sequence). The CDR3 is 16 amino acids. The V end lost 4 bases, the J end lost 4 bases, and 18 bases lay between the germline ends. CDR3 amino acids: CASSSPEGARPDTQYF. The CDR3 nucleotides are TGTGCCAGCAGTTCCCCGGAGGGGGCCCGCCCAGATACGCAGTATTTT.